These 9 T cell receptor beta chains originate from one sample sequenced in a study of T cell responses to AZD1222 COVID-19 vaccine. Profiled with immunoSEQ multiplex PCR; TCRdb holds only in-frame clones, not every one. The data hold 150,000 or so clones, with about 90% observed a single time. The specimen was peripheral blood, collected 28 days after the second AZD1222 dose. Receptors originate from an adult who received the AZD1222 COVID-19 vaccine.

The rearrangement links TRBV6-1 to TRBJ1-5; 7 bases are shared with TRBD1. CDR3 length: 16 amino acids. J was trimmed by 7 bases and V by 2 bases; bases with no gene match: 11. Germline values: CDR1 MNHNS, CDR2 SASEGT. CDR3 in DNA: TGTGCCAGCAGTGAACCTCCTCGACAGGGCTGGCAGCCCCAGCATTTT. The encoded protein is CASSEPPRQGWQPQHF.

The chain recombines TRBV19 with TRBJ1-1; TRBD1 might be the D (6 bases). Germline V CDR1 and CDR2: LNHDA, SQIVND (reference sequence). V gave up 6 bases and J gave up 4 bases, with 18 bases separating them. The CDR3 sequence is 15 residues long. In nucleotides, the CDR3 is TGTGCCAGTAGCCCCTGGACAGCACTGGTCACTGAAGCTTTCTTT. Residues: CASSPWTALVTEAFF.

DNA for the CDR3: TGTGCCAGCAGCTTGTGGACAGGGGTTGGAAACACCATATATTTT. Translation gives CASSLWTGVGNTIYF. The V call is TRBV7-2, the J call TRBJ1-3; TRBD1 matches at 9 bases. Per the germline V gene, CDR1 is SGHTA and CDR2 is FQGNSA. Trimming took 3 bases from V and 3 from J; bases not matched to a gene: 3. The CDR3 is 15 residues long.

V usage is TRBV19 and J usage is TRBJ1-2; a possible D gene is TRBD1 (6 bases). CDR1 LNHDA and CDR2 SQIVND come from the germline V gene (reference sequence). The CDR3 has 15 amino acids. V lost 3 bases and J 4 bases, leaving 15 bases between the germline ends. The CDR3 reads CASSIGQLSGYGYTF. DNA of the CDR3: TGTGCCAGTAGTATCGGACAGCTTAGTGGCTATGGCTACACCTTC.

This clone has only one observation. This rearrangement joins TRBV6-5 to TRBJ2-6; D unresolved. CDR1 and CDR2 from the germline V gene are MNHEY and SVGAGI. V lost 6 bases to trimming and J lost 3 bases, with 15 bases between them. The length of the CDR3 is 16 residues. The CDR3 sequence is CASSYRGASGANVLTF. CDR3 nucleotide sequence: TGTGCCAGCAGCTACCGCGGAGCGAGTGGGGCCAACGTCCTGACTTTC.

The chain is built from TRBV28 and TRBJ2-5; possible D gene TRBD1, 5 bases. This CDR3 contains 13 residues. V lost 3 bases and J lost 4, with 9 bases in between. Germline lookup yields CDR1 MDHEN and CDR2 SYDVKM. DNA of the CDR3: TGTGCCAGCAGTTTCAGGGCTGTAGAGACCCAGTACTTC. Translation gives CASSFRAVETQYF.

The chain combines TRBV28 with TRBJ1-2, with 8 bases that match TRBD1. V trimming: 7 bases; J trimming: 6 bases; junction bases outside the gene matches: 13. The CDR3 is 15 amino acids. Germline lookup yields CDR1 MDHEN and CDR2 SYDVKM. The CDR3 reads CASTLSDRAYHGYTF. CDR3 bases: TGTGCCAGCACCCTATCGGACAGGGCATATCATGGCTACACCTTC.

The chain employs TRBV3-1 (or the pseudogene TRBV3-2) and TRBJ1-2; D not resolved. V lost 0 bases and J 8 bases, leaving 10 bases between the germline ends. The CDR3 runs to 13 residues. CDR1 and CDR2 (germline): LGHDT, YNNKEL (reference sequence). The CDR3 DNA follows: TGTGCCAGCAGCCAAGAGAGGGTTACGGGCTACACCTTC. Residues: CASSQERVTGYTF.

J is TRBJ2-6 and V is TRBV19; D is unresolved. Germline CDR1 is LNHDA and CDR2 is SQIVND (reference sequence). Trimming took off 6 bases at V and 1 base at J, with 7 bases between the two ends. The CDR3 totals 14 residues. CDR3 nucleotide sequence: TGTGCCAGTAGGGTACAATCTGGGGCCAACGTCCTGACTTTC. Translation: CASRVQSGANVLTF.